These T cell receptor beta chains were read from a single sample in a study of blood T cell repertoires in COVID-19. Assay used: immunoSEQ multiplex PCR; TCRdb lists only in-frame clones, some missing. The table lists more than 110,000 clones, about 79% of them singletons. The sequenced material came from peripheral blood. All receptors derive from a woman of 80 years or more with active or convalescent COVID-19. Both conserved end residues are trimmed from each CDR3. Each record gives: J gene, V gene, D gene, CDR3 length, CDR3 protein. The D gene is left open where the match is weak.

TRBJ2-7,TRBV27,TRBD1,14,ASSLLGQGAVDEQY
TRBJ2-2,TRBV7-2,NA,12,ASSLDGVIGELF
TRBJ2-7,TRBV18,TRBD1,11,ASSGDRGFEQY
TRBJ1-1,TRBV29-1,NA,13,SVEGRDTLNTEAF
TRBJ1-3,TRBV7-2,NA,12,ASSLGTYGNTIY
TRBJ1-1,TRBV5-1,NA,13,ASSATTNQNTEAF
TRBJ1-6,TRBV4-1,NA,14,ASSQQATAWNSPLH
TRBJ1-1,TRBV9,NA,13,ASSVVDRRNTEAF
TRBJ1-2,TRBV9,NA,14,ASSPQQGLLLAGYT
TRBJ1-2,TRBV19,TRBD1,13,ASSSPQQGAWGYT
TRBJ1-5,TRBV7-8,NA,13,ASSSLTNRNQPQH
TRBJ1-5,TRBV5-8,NA,11,ASSLFTVQPQH
TRBJ2-1,TRBV7-9,NA,13,ASSRRTTSLNEQF
TRBJ2-5,TRBV11-2,NA,11,ASSLQRQETQY
TRBJ2-7,TRBV5-1,TRBD2,14,ASSLGSSGGLYEQY
TRBJ1-1,TRBV30,TRBD1,10,AWSQGQHGAF
TRBJ2-1,TRBV6-2/TRBV6-3,TRBD1,14,ASSSLPKTGDNEQF
TRBJ1-1,TRBV29-1,NA,10,SVNLGRNEAF
TRBJ1-2,TRBV5-1,TRBD1,12,ASSLSGTGGGYT
TRBJ1-2,TRBV4-1,TRBD1,12,ASSQLTGVGGYT
TRBJ2-1,TRBV5-1,TRBD1,16,ASSTRDRGSLSYNEQF
TRBJ2-6,TRBV19,TRBD1,14,ASTTLTGGHENVLT
TRBJ1-6,TRBV10-1,NA,12,ASRGGDRNSPLH
TRBJ2-7,TRBV19,NA,13,ASREGGTGSYEQY
TRBJ1-6,TRBV20-1,NA,12,SASVGGPNSPLH
TRBJ2-2,TRBV28,NA,15,AILNTGIWGNTGELF
TRBJ1-1,TRBV18,NA,12,ASSLIESNTEAF
TRBJ2-7,TRBV4-3,NA,14,ASSQEVQGWSYEQY
TRBJ2-1,TRBV2,TRBD2,13,ASRVSSGINNEQF
TRBJ1-2,TRBV30,NA,11,AWSGATAYGYT
TRBJ2-3,TRBV20-1,TRBD2,11,SASSGGGGTQY
TRBJ1-1,TRBV27,NA,17,ASRPMSRGQGGKTTEAF
TRBJ1-5,TRBV18,NA,13,ASSPGRQVNQPQH
TRBJ1-1,TRBV19,TRBD1,14,ASMSWGTGGATEAF
TRBJ1-2,TRBV19,TRBD1,13,ASSPRGQGDSGYT
TRBJ2-1,TRBV15,TRBD1,14,ATSRADRGYNNEQF
TRBJ1-4,TRBV1,NA,15,TSSQENTTGGREKLF
TRBJ1-2,TRBV10-1,NA,10,ASSVTDVGYT
TRBJ2-5,TRBV12-5,NA,14,ASGLDIQGPPGTQY
TRBJ2-1,TRBV5-8,NA,8,ASSHIGGF
TRBJ2-2,TRBV18,NA,12,ASSTDKNTGELF
TRBJ2-5,TRBV5-1,TRBD1,12,ASSQTGTRETQY
TRBJ2-7,TRBV7-8,NA,11,ASSRPPLYEQY
TRBJ1-4,TRBV10-3,TRBD1,13,AISEGTVVGEKLF
TRBJ1-2,TRBV11-3,NA,14,ASSLKAGMTYYGYT
TRBJ1-5,TRBV19,NA,13,ASSMLRARDQPQH
TRBJ1-4,TRBV5-8,NA,11,AITAGPNEKLF
TRBJ1-4,TRBV19,TRBD1,14,ASSSRIWEGGEKLF